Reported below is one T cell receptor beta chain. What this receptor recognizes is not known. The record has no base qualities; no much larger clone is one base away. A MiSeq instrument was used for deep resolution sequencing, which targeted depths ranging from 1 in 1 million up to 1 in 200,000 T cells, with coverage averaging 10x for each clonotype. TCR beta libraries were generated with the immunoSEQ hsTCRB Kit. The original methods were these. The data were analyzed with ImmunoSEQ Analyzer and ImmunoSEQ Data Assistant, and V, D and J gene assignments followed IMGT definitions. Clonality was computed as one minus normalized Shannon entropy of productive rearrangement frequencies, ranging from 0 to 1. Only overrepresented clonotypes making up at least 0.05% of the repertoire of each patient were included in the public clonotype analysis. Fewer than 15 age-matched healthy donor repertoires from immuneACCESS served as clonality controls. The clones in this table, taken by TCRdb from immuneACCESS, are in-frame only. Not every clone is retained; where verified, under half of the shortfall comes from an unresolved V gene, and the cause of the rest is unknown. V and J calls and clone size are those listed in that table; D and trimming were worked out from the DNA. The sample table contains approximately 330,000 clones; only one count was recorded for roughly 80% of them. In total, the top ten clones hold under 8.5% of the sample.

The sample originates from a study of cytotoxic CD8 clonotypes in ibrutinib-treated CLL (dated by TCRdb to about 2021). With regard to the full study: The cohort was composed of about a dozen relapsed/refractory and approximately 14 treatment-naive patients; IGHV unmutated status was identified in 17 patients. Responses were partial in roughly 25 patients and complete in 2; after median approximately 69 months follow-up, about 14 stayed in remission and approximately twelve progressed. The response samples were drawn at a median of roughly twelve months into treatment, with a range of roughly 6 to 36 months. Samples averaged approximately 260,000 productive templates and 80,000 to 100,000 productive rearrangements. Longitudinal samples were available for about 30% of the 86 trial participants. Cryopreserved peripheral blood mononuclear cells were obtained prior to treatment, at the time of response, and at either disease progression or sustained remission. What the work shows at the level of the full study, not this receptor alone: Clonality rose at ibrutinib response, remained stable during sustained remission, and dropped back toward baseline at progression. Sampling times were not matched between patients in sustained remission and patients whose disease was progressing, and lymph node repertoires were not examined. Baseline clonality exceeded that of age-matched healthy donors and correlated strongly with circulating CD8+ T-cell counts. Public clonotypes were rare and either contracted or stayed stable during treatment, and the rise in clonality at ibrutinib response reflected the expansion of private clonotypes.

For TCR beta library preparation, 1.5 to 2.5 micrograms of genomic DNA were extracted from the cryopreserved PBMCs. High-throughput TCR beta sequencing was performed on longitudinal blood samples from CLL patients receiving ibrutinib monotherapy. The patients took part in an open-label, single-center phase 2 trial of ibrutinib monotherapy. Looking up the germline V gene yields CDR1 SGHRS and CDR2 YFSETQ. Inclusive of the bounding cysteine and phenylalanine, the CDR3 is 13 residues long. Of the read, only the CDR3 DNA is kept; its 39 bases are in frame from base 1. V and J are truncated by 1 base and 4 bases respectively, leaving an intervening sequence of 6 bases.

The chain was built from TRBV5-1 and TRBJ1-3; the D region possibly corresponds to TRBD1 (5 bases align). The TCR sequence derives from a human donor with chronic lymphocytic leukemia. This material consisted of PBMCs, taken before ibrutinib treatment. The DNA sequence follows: TGCGCCAGCAGCTTGAACAGGGGAAACACCATATATTTT. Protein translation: CASSLNRGNTIYF.